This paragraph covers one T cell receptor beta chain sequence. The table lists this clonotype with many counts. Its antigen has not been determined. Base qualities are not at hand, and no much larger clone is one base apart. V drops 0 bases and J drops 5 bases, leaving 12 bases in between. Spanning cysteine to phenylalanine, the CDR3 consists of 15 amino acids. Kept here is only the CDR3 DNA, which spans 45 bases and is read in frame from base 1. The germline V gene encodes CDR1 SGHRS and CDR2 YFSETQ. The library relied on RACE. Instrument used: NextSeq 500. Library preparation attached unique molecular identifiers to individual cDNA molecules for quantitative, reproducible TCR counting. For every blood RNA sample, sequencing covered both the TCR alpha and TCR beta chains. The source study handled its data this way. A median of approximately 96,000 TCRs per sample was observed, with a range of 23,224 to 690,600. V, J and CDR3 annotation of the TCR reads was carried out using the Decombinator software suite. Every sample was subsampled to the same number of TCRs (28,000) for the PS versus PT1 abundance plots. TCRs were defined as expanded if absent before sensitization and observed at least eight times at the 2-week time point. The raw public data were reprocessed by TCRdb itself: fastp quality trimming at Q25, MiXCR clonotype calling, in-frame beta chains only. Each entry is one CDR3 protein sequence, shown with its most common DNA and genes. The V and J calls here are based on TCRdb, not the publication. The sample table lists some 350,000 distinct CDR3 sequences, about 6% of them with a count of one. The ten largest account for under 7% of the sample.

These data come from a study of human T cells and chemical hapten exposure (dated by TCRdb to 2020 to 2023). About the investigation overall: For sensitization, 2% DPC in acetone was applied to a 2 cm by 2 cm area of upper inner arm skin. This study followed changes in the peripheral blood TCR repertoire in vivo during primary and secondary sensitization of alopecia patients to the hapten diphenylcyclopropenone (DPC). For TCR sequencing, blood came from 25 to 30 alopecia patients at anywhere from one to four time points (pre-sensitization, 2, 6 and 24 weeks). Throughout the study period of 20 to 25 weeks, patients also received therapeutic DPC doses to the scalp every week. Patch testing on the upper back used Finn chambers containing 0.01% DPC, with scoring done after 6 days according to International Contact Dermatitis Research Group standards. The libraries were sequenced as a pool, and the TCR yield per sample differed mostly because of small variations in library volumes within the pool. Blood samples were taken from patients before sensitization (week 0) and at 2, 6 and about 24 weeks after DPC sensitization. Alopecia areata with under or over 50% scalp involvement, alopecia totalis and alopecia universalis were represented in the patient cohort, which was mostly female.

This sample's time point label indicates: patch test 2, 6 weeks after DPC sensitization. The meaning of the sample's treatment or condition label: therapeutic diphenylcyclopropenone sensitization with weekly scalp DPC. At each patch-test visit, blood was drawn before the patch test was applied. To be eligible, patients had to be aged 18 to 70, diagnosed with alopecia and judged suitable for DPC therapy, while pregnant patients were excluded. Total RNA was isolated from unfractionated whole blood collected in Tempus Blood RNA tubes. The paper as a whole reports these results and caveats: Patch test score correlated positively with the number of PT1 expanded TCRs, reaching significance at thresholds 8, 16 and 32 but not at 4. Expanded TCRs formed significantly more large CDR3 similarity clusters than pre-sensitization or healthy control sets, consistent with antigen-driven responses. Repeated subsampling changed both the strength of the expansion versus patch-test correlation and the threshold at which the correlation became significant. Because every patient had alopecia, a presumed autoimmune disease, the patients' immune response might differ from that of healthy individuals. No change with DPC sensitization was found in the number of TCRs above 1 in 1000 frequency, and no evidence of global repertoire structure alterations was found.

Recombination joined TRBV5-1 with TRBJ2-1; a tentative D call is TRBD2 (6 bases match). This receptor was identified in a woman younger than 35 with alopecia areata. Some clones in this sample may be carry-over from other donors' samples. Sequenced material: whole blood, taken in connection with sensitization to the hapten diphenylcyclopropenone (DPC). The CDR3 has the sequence CASSLVSGPHNEQFF. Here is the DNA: TGCGCCAGCAGCTTGGTAAGCGGGCCCCACAATGAGCAGTTCTTC.